This T cell receptor (beta chain) was identified during a study of cytomegalovirus exposure and HLA in healthy donors. This CDR3 comprises 13 residues. The ends were cut back, 6 bases at V and 4 bases at J, with 12 bases in the middle. Per the germline V gene, CDR1 is SGHDN and CDR2 is FVKESK. The primer mix had 60 Vbeta and 13 Jbeta primers. The protocol was immunoSEQ multiplex PCR, while the TCRdb copy is restricted to in-frame clones and leaves out a portion. In the table there are roughly 130,000 clones, about 80% of which are singletons. This sequence joins TRBV14 and TRBJ2-5; D is uncertain. Sequenced material: PBMCs. The sequence was collected from a human donor in good health. This CDR3 is CASRRRGLETQYF. CDR3 bases: TGTGCCAGCAGACGACGAGGTTTAGAGACCCAGTACTTC.